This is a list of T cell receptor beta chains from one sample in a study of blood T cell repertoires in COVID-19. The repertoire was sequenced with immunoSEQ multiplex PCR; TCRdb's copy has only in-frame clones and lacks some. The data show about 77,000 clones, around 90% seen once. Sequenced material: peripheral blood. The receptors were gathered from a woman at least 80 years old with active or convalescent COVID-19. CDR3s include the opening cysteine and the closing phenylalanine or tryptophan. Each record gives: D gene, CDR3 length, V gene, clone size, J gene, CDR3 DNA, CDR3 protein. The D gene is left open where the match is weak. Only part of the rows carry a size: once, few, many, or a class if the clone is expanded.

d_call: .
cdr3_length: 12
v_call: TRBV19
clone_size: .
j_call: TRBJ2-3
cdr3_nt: TGTGCCAGTAGTATGGGAGCGGATACGCAGTATTTT
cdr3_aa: CASSMGADTQYF

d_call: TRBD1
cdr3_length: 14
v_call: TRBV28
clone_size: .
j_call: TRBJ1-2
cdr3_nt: TGTGCCAGCAGTTTACGGACAGGCGTCTATGGCTACACCTTC
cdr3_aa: CASSLRTGVYGYTF

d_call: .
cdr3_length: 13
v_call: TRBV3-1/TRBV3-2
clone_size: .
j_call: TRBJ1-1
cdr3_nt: TGTGCCAGCAGCCACGGACAGAACACTGAAGCTTTCTTT
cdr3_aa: CASSHGQNTEAFF

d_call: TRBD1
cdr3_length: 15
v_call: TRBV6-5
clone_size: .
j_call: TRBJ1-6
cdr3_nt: TGTGCCAGCAGTTACTCGACAGGGCATAATTCACCCCTCCACTTT
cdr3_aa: CASSYSTGHNSPLHF

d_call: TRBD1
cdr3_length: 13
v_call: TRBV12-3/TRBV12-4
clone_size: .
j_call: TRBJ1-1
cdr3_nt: TGTGCCAGCAGTAGGGGGCGCGGCACTGAAGCTTTCTTT
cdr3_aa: CASSRGRGTEAFF

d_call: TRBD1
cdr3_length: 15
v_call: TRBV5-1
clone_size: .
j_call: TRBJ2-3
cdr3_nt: TGCGCCAGCAGCTTGGAGGGACAGGGTGGAGATACGCAGTATTTT
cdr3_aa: CASSLEGQGGDTQYF

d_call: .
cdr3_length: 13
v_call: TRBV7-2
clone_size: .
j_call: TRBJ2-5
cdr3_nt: TGTGCCAGCAGCAATAGCTGGAGAGAGACCCAGTACTTC
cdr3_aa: CASSNSWRETQYF

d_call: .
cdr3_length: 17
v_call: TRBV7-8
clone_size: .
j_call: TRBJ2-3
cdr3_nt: TGTGCCAGCAGCTTAGGGGTTGGAGGGATTAGTACAGATACGCAGTATTTT
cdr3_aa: CASSLGVGGISTDTQYF

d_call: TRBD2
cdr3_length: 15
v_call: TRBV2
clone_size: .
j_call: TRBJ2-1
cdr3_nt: TGTGCCAGGGAGGATAGCGGGGGAGCTAACAATGAGCAGTTCTTC
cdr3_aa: CAREDSGGANNEQFF

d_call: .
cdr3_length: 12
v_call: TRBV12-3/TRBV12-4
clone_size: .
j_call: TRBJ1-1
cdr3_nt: TGTGCCAGCAGTTTCGGGATAAGGCCAGCTTTCTTT
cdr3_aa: CASSFGIRPAFF

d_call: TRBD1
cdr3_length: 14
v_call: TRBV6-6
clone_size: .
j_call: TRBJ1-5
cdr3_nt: TGTGCCAGCAGTTACGGGACAGGGAATCAGCCCCAGCATTTT
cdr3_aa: CASSYGTGNQPQHF

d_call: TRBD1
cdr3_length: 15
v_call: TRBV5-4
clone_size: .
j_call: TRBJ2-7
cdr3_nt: TGTGCCAGCAGCTTGGGCGGACAGGGGGCGTACGAGCAGTACTTC
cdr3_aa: CASSLGGQGAYEQYF

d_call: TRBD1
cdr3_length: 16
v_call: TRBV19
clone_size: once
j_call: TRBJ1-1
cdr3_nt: TGTGCCAGTAGGCGAGACAGGGGGCGCGGAGACACTGAAGCTTTCTTT
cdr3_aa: CASRRDRGRGDTEAFF

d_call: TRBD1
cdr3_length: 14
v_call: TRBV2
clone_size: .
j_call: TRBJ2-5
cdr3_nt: TGTGCCAGCACCGGGACAGGGCAGAGCGAGACCCAGTACTTC
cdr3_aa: CASTGTGQSETQYF

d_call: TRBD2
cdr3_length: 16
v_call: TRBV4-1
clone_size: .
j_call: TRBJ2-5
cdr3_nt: TGCGCCAGCAGCCAAGATTACAGCGGGGGGATAGAGACCCAGTACTTC
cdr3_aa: CASSQDYSGGIETQYF

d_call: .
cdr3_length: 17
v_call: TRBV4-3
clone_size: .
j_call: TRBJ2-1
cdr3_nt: TGCGCCAGCAGCCAAGTTTTTACAGGGAGCTCCTACAATGAGCAGTTCTTC
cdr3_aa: CASSQVFTGSSYNEQFF

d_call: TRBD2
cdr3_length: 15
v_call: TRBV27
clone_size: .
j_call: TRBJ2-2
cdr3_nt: TGTGCCAGCAGTTTAGTCGGGGGGGCCACCGGGGAGCTGTTTTTT
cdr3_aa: CASSLVGGATGELFF

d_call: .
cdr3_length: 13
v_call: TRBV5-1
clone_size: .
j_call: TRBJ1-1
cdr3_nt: TGCGCCAGCAGCTCACAGGAAAACACTGAAGCTTTCTTT
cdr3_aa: CASSSQENTEAFF

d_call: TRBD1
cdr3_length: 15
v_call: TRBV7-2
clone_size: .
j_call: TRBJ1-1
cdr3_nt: TGTGCCAGCAGCCCGTGGGACAGGGTGAACACTGAAGCTTTCTTT
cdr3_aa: CASSPWDRVNTEAFF

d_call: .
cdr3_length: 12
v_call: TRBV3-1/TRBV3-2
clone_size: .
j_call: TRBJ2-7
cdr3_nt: TGTGCCAGCAGCATTAGCTCCTACGAGCAGTACTTC
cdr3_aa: CASSISSYEQYF

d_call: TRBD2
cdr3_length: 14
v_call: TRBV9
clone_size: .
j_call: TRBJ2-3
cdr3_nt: TGTGCCAGCAGAAGCGGGGGGATTGAAGATACGCAGTATTTT
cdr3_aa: CASRSGGIEDTQYF

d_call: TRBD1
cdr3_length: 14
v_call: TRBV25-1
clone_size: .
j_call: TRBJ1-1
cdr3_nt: TGTGCCAGCAGTGCGGACAGGGATCACACTGAAGCTTTCTTT
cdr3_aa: CASSADRDHTEAFF

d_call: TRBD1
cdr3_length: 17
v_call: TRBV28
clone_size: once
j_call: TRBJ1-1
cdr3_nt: TGTGCCAGCAGTCCCACCGCGGGACAGGGGATGAACACTGAAGCTTTCTTT
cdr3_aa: CASSPTAGQGMNTEAFF

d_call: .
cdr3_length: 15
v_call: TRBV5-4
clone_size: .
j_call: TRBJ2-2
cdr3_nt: TGTGCCAGCAGCGGTCCACGGGTGGGCACCGGGGAGCTGTTTTTT
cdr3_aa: CASSGPRVGTGELFF

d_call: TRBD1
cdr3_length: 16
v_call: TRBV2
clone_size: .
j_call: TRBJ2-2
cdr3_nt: TGTGCCAGCACCCCCGGTCCGGACAGGGACACCGGGGAGCTGTTTTTT
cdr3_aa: CASTPGPDRDTGELFF

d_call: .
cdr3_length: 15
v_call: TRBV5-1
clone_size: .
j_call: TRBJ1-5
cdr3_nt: TGCGCCAGCAGCCCAGGGCAGGGAGGAAGGCAGCCCCAGCATTTT
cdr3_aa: CASSPGQGGRQPQHF

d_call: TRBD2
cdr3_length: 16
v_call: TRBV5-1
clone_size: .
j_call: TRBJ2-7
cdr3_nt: TGCGCCAGCAGCTCTGGGACTAGCGGGTCCCCCTACGAGCAGTACTTC
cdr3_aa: CASSSGTSGSPYEQYF

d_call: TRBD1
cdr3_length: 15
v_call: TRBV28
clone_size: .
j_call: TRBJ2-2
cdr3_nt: TGTGCCAGCAGGCGAGGACAGGTGAACACCGGGGAGCTGTTTTTT
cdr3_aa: CASRRGQVNTGELFF

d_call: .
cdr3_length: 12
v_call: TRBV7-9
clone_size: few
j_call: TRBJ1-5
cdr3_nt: TGTGCCAGCAGCTTAGGAGGACAGCCCCAGCATTTT
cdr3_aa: CASSLGGQPQHF

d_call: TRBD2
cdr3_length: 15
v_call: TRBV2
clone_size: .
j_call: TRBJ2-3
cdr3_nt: TGTGCCAGCAGTGATAGCGGGGGGGCCACAGATACGCAGTATTTT
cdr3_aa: CASSDSGGATDTQYF

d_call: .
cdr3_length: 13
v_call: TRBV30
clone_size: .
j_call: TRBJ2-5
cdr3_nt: TGTGCCTGGAGTGCAGGGTACCAAGAGACCCAGTACTTC
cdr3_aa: CAWSAGYQETQYF

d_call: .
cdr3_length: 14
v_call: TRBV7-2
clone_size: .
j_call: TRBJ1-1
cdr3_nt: TGTGCCAGCAGCTTAAACAGAATGAACACTGAAGCTTTCTTT
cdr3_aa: CASSLNRMNTEAFF

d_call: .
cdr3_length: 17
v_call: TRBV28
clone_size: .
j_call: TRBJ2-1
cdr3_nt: TGTGCCAGCAGTTTATGGACACCCTCGTTTACCCACAATGAGCAGTTCTTC
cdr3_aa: CASSLWTPSFTHNEQFF

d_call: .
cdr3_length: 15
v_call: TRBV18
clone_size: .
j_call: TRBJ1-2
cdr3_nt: TGTGCCAGCTCACCACCGGCAGGGGTCAACTATGGCTACACCTTC
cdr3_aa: CASSPPAGVNYGYTF

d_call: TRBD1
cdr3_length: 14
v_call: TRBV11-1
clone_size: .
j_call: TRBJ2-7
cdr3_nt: TGTGCCAGCAGCTTGGACCCCACAGGGGACGAGCAGTACTTC
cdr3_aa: CASSLDPTGDEQYF

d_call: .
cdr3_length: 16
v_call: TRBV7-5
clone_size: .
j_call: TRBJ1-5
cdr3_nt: TGTGTCAGAAGCTTAAGTCGAGGACAGGGGTATCAGCCCCAGCATTTT
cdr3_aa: CVRSLSRGQGYQPQHF

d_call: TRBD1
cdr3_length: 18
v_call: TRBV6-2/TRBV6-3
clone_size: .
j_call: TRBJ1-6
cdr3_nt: TGTGCCAGCAGCAGTTCCCGGACAGGGAGCTCCTATAATTCACCCCTCCACTTT
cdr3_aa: CASSSSRTGSSYNSPLHF

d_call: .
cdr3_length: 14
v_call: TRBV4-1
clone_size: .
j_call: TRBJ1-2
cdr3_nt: TGCGCCAGCAGCCCAGGGAGGCGCGTCTATGGCTACACCTTC
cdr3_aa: CASSPGRRVYGYTF

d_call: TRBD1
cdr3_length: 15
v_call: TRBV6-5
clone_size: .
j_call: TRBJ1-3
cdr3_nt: TGTGCCAGCACCGAAGGGACAGTGTCAGGAAACACCATATATTTT
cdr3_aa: CASTEGTVSGNTIYF

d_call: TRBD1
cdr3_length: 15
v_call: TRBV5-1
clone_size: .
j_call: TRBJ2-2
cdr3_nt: TGCGCCAGCAGCTTGGGGACAGGGCCCACCGGGGAGCTGTTTTTT
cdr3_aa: CASSLGTGPTGELFF

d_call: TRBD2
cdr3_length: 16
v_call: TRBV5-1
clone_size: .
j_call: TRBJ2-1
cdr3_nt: TGCGCCAGCAGCCCGACTAGCGGGGGACTCCTCCATGAGCAGTTCTTC
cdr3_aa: CASSPTSGGLLHEQFF

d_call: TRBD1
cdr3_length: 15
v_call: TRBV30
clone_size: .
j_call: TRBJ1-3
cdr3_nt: TGTGCCTGGAACAGGGGGGCCAGCTCTGGAAACACCATATATTTT
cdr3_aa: CAWNRGASSGNTIYF

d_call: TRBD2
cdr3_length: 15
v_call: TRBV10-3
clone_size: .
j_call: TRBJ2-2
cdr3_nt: TGTGCCATCAGTGACGGCGGGGGGAACACCGGGGAGCTGTTTTTT
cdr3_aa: CAISDGGGNTGELFF

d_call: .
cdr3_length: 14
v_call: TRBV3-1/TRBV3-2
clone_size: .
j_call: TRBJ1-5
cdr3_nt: TGTGCCAGCAGCCAATTGTATAGCAATCAGCCCCAGCATTTT
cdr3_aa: CASSQLYSNQPQHF

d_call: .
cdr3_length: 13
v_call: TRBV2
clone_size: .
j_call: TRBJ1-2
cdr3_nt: TGTGCCAGCAGAGAACGGGACACCTATGGCTACACCTTC
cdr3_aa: CASRERDTYGYTF

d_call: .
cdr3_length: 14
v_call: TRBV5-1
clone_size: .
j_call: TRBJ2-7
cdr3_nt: TGCGCCAGCAGCTTGGATCCCAAATTCTACGAGCAGTACTTC
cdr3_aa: CASSLDPKFYEQYF

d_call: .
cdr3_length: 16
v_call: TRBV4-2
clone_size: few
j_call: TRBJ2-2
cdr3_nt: TGTGCCAGCAGCATAACTCAGGGGACCAACACCGGGGAGCTGTTTTTT
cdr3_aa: CASSITQGTNTGELFF

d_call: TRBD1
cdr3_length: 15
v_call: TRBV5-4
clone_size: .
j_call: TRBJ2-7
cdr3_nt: TGTGCCAGCAGCTTGGGACAGGGGGCTCTGAACGAGCAGTACTTC
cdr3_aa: CASSLGQGALNEQYF

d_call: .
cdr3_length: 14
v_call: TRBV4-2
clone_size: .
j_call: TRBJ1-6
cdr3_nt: TGTGCCAGCAGCCATCCGACAGATAATTCACCCCTCCACTTT
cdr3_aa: CASSHPTDNSPLHF

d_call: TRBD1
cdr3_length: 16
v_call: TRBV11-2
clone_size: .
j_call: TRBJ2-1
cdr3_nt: TGTGCCAGCGGAAGACGACTGGGGACAGGGGCAAATGAGCAGTTCTTC
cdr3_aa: CASGRRLGTGANEQFF

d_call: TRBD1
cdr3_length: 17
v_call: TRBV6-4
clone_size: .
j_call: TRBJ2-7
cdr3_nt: TGTGCCAGCAGTGACGGGAGTACAGGGGGAATTTCCTACGAGCAGTACTTC
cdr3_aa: CASSDGSTGGISYEQYF

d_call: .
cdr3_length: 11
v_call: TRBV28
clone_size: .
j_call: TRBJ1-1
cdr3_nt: TGTGCCAGCAGTTTCCGAACGGGAGCTTTCTTT
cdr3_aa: CASSFRTGAFF

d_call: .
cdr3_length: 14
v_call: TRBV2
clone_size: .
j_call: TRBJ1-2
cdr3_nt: TGTGCCAGCAGTGAGAGTTACAGGAACTATGGCTACACCTTC
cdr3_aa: CASSESYRNYGYTF

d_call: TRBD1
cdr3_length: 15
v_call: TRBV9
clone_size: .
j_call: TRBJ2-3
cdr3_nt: TGTGCCAGCAGCGTAACAGGGGACAACACAGATACGCAGTATTTT
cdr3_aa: CASSVTGDNTDTQYF

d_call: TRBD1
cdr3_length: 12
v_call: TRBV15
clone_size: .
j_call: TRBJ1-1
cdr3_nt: TGTGCCACCAGCAGAGCCCGGACAGGGTCTTTCTTT
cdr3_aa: CATSRARTGSFF

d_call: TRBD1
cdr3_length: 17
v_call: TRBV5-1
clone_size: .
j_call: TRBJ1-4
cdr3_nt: TGCGCCAGCAGCTTACAGGGACAGGGGGTCTATGGTGAAAAACTGTTTTTT
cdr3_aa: CASSLQGQGVYGEKLFF

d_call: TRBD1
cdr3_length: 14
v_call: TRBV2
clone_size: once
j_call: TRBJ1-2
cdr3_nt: TGTGCCAGCAGCCTCACCGGGACAGCTTATGGCTACACCTTC
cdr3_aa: CASSLTGTAYGYTF